The rows below give T cell receptor beta chains drawn from one sample of a study of technical replicates of blood from a few donors. Profiled with immunoSEQ multiplex PCR; TCRdb holds only in-frame clones, not every one. The data show 65,000 to 90,000 clones, around 86% seen once. Sequencing was done on a sample of PBMCs. The receptor source for this set is a human donor in good health. Some clones in this sample may be carry-over from other donors' samples. Each CDR3 is given without its conserved first and last residue. D genes are given only for firm matches. Part of the rows lack a size; the others show once, few, many or a class for expanded clones.

j_call: TRBJ1-1
clone_size: .
v_call: TRBV4-3
d_call: TRBD1
cdr3_aa: ASSQAPGQGNTEAF

j_call: TRBJ2-7
clone_size: once
v_call: TRBV13
d_call: .
cdr3_aa: ASSEGVYEQY

j_call: TRBJ2-6
clone_size: .
v_call: TRBV2
d_call: TRBD1
cdr3_aa: ASRGGTGAGANVLT

j_call: TRBJ1-1
clone_size: .
v_call: TRBV29-1
d_call: .
cdr3_aa: SAAGTEAF

j_call: TRBJ2-1
clone_size: .
v_call: TRBV7-9
d_call: TRBD1
cdr3_aa: ASSLVVRGTGTNNEQF

j_call: TRBJ2-3
clone_size: once
v_call: TRBV7-2
d_call: .
cdr3_aa: ASSFSGNGVTDTQY

j_call: TRBJ2-1
clone_size: .
v_call: TRBV4-2
d_call: TRBD2
cdr3_aa: ASSPQAGVAYNEQF

j_call: TRBJ2-7
clone_size: .
v_call: TRBV6-6
d_call: TRBD2
cdr3_aa: ASSPGTSVYEQY

j_call: TRBJ1-5
clone_size: .
v_call: TRBV4-2
d_call: .
cdr3_aa: ASSSSGIGQPQH

j_call: TRBJ1-6
clone_size: .
v_call: TRBV5-6
d_call: .
cdr3_aa: ASSLGSGFGNSPLH

j_call: TRBJ2-1
clone_size: .
v_call: TRBV2
d_call: .
cdr3_aa: ASSAGQKDNEQF

j_call: TRBJ2-3
clone_size: many
v_call: TRBV4-2
d_call: TRBD2
cdr3_aa: ASSQEVAGGTDTQY

j_call: TRBJ1-2
clone_size: .
v_call: TRBV5-1
d_call: .
cdr3_aa: ASSLDGTGSVHT

j_call: TRBJ2-6
clone_size: .
v_call: TRBV19
d_call: TRBD2
cdr3_aa: ASSLGGSGANVLT

j_call: TRBJ2-3
clone_size: .
v_call: TRBV6-1
d_call: .
cdr3_aa: ATLPPGTQY

j_call: TRBJ1-2
clone_size: .
v_call: TRBV5-4
d_call: TRBD1
cdr3_aa: ASSSGQGIIYGYT

j_call: TRBJ1-5
clone_size: .
v_call: TRBV30
d_call: .
cdr3_aa: AWSVAPQGQPQH

j_call: TRBJ1-2
clone_size: .
v_call: TRBV7-9
d_call: .
cdr3_aa: ASSLGGGRGYT

j_call: TRBJ2-1
clone_size: .
v_call: TRBV9
d_call: TRBD2
cdr3_aa: ASSGTSSGSSYNEQF

j_call: TRBJ1-4
clone_size: once
v_call: TRBV4-3
d_call: .
cdr3_aa: ASSKGHHHEKLF

j_call: TRBJ1-1
clone_size: .
v_call: TRBV7-6
d_call: .
cdr3_aa: ASSQDEGTEAF

j_call: TRBJ1-2
clone_size: .
v_call: TRBV9
d_call: TRBD1
cdr3_aa: ASSLQGAVGYT

j_call: TRBJ2-1
clone_size: once
v_call: TRBV29-1
d_call: TRBD2
cdr3_aa: SVLGSGYNEQF

j_call: TRBJ2-1
clone_size: .
v_call: TRBV5-1
d_call: TRBD2
cdr3_aa: ASSSSGRAGGNEQF

j_call: TRBJ2-5
clone_size: .
v_call: TRBV5-5
d_call: TRBD1
cdr3_aa: ASSSTGGLETQY

j_call: TRBJ1-5
clone_size: few
v_call: TRBV27
d_call: TRBD1
cdr3_aa: ATKGQGDSNQPQH

j_call: TRBJ2-3
clone_size: once
v_call: TRBV7-2
d_call: .
cdr3_aa: ASSLRRAASTDTQY

j_call: TRBJ1-3
clone_size: once
v_call: TRBV30
d_call: TRBD1
cdr3_aa: AWKGRDRTFGNTIY

j_call: TRBJ2-4
clone_size: few
v_call: TRBV5-6
d_call: TRBD2
cdr3_aa: ASSSLLAGTAIQY

j_call: TRBJ2-7
clone_size: .
v_call: TRBV9
d_call: TRBD1
cdr3_aa: ASSVSGQGVNEQY

j_call: TRBJ2-7
clone_size: .
v_call: TRBV5-1
d_call: .
cdr3_aa: ASSLAGTSSYEQY

j_call: TRBJ2-7
clone_size: .
v_call: TRBV19
d_call: TRBD2
cdr3_aa: ASSITLAVTTYEQY

j_call: TRBJ2-1
clone_size: .
v_call: TRBV7-3
d_call: .
cdr3_aa: ASSLTGQRPYNEQF

j_call: TRBJ2-3
clone_size: .
v_call: TRBV10-1
d_call: .
cdr3_aa: ASSDRSAHITDTQY

j_call: TRBJ2-7
clone_size: few
v_call: TRBV15
d_call: TRBD1
cdr3_aa: ATSREIGTAPYEQY

j_call: TRBJ1-5
clone_size: .
v_call: TRBV19
d_call: .
cdr3_aa: ASSIGQFNQPQH

j_call: TRBJ2-5
clone_size: .
v_call: TRBV4-1
d_call: TRBD1
cdr3_aa: ASSQERAGGQTQY

j_call: TRBJ1-5
clone_size: .
v_call: TRBV4-3
d_call: TRBD1
cdr3_aa: ASSQETGGQPQH

j_call: TRBJ2-5
clone_size: .
v_call: TRBV1
d_call: .
cdr3_aa: TSSQEVLAGGRVKETQY

j_call: TRBJ2-7
clone_size: .
v_call: TRBV30
d_call: .
cdr3_aa: AWQGSTREQY

j_call: TRBJ1-6
clone_size: .
v_call: TRBV4-1
d_call: .
cdr3_aa: ASSQAGNSPLH

j_call: TRBJ2-7
clone_size: .
v_call: TRBV7-3
d_call: TRBD1
cdr3_aa: ASSPAGGPYEQY

j_call: TRBJ2-4
clone_size: .
v_call: TRBV6-5
d_call: .
cdr3_aa: ASSYSGVAKNIQY

j_call: TRBJ1-6
clone_size: .
v_call: TRBV5-1
d_call: .
cdr3_aa: ASSLEGAYNSPLH

j_call: TRBJ1-1
clone_size: .
v_call: TRBV7-9
d_call: TRBD1
cdr3_aa: ASSSGTGLNTEAF

j_call: TRBJ2-5
clone_size: .
v_call: TRBV7-8
d_call: .
cdr3_aa: ASSLWGVKETQY

j_call: TRBJ2-5
clone_size: .
v_call: TRBV2
d_call: .
cdr3_aa: ASSTVQETQY

j_call: TRBJ2-2
clone_size: .
v_call: TRBV11-3
d_call: .
cdr3_aa: ASSSYRQANTGELF

j_call: TRBJ2-6
clone_size: .
v_call: TRBV2
d_call: .
cdr3_aa: ASRRASGANVLT

j_call: TRBJ1-6
clone_size: .
v_call: TRBV19
d_call: .
cdr3_aa: ASSSTGFGSPLH

j_call: TRBJ2-2
clone_size: .
v_call: TRBV5-4
d_call: .
cdr3_aa: ASGGSPHTGELF

j_call: TRBJ2-1
clone_size: .
v_call: TRBV7-3
d_call: TRBD1
cdr3_aa: ASSRQGDNEQF

j_call: TRBJ2-3
clone_size: .
v_call: TRBV19
d_call: .
cdr3_aa: ASRARGSDTQY

j_call: TRBJ2-7
clone_size: once
v_call: TRBV19
d_call: TRBD1
cdr3_aa: ASSIAGGGTGISYEQY

j_call: TRBJ1-2
clone_size: .
v_call: TRBV7-2
d_call: TRBD1
cdr3_aa: ASSSYTGGGDGYT

j_call: TRBJ1-2
clone_size: .
v_call: TRBV7-9
d_call: .
cdr3_aa: ASSKTTGTSVGYT

j_call: TRBJ1-3
clone_size: .
v_call: TRBV9
d_call: .
cdr3_aa: ASKAGTGNTIY